This TCR beta chain came from a study of response to subunit inactivated influenza vaccine. There are 13 residues in the CDR3. With 5 bases removed from V and 5 bases from J, the gap between germline ends came to 10 bases. The V gene's germline CDR1 is SGHTA and CDR2 FQGNSA. MiXCR was run by TCRdb on the RT-PCR reads, yielding one entry per CDR3 protein. Of around 490,000 distinct CDR3 sequences in the sample, less than 10% were seen once. Findings of the study overall: Authors suggested each seasonal flu vaccination may recruit only limited numbers of new T cells.

Regarding this clonotype: Antigen: not known.

The source of this sequence is a man between 50 and 69 years old who received an inactivated influenza vaccine. The chain employs TRBV7-2 and TRBJ2-1, with D perhaps matching TRBD2 (5 bases). This sample comprised PBMCs from blood, obtained about 23 months after vaccination. DNA for the CDR3: TGTGCCAGCAGCGTTGACTATAACAATGAGCAGTTCTTC. This gives the protein CASSVDYNNEQFF.